This paragraph covers one T cell receptor (beta chain) sequence. Clones were read by immunoSEQ multiplex PCR, and TCRdb kept only the in-frame ones, dropping some. The data hold 40,000 or so clones, with over 80% observed a single time. This sample stems from a study of PD-1 blockade in mismatch repair-deficient tumors. Germline values: CDR1 SGHAT, CDR2 FQNNGV. Trimming cost V 0 bases and J 4 bases; bases outside gene matches: 1. The length of the CDR3 is 15 residues. Specimen: PBMCs, collected roughly 40 weeks after starting pembrolizumab. The sequence was obtained from an adult with mismatch repair-deficient cancer. J is TRBJ2-1 and V is TRBV11-2; 9 positions agree with TRBD1. The CDR3 DNA is TGTGCCAGCAGCTTAGAACAGGGGGCATACAATGAGCAGTTCTTC. Residues: CASSLEQGAYNEQFF.